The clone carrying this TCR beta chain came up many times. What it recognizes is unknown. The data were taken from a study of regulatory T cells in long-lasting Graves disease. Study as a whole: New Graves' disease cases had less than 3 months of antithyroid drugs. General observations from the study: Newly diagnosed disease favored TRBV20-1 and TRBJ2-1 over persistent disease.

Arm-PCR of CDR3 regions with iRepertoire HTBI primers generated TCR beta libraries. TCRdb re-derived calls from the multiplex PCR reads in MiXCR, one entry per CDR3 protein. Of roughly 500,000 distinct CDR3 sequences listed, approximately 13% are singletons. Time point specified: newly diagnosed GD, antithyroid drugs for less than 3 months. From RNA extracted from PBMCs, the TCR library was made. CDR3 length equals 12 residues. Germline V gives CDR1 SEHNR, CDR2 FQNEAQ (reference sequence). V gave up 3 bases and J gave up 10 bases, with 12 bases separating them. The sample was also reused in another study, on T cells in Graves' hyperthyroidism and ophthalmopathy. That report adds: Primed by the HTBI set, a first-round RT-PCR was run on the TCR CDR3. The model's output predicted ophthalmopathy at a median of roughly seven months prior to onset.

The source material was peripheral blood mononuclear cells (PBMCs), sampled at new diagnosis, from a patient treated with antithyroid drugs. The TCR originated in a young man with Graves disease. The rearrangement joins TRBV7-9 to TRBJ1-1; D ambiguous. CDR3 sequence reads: CASSFPYGRAFF. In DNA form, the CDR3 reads TGTGCCAGCAGCTTCCCCTATGGGAGAGCTTTCTTT.